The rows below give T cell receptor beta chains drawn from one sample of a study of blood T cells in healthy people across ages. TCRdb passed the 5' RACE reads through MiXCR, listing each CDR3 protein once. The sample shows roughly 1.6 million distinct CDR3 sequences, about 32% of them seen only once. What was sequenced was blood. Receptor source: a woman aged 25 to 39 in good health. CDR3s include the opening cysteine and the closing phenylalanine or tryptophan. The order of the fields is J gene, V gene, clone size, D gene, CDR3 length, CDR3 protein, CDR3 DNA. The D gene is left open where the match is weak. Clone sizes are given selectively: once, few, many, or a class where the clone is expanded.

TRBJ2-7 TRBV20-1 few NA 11 CSAENRDEQYF TGCAGTGCCGAGAACAGGGACGAGCAGTACTTC
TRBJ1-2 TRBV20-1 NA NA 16 CSVRTPIQQVNYGYTF TGCAGTGTACGGACACCGATCCAGCAGGTTAACTATGGCTACACCTTC
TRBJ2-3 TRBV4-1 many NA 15 CASSQQGSSTDTQYF TGCGCCAGCAGCCAGCAAGGTTCTAGCACAGATACGCAGTATTTT
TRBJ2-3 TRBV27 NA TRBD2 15 CASLAAGGPPDTQYF TGTGCCAGCCTGGCGGCGGGAGGGCCACCAGATACGCAGTATTTT
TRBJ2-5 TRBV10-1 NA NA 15 CASSESSAKGETQYF TGCGCCAGCAGTGAGTCGTCGGCTAAAGGAGAGACCCAGTACTTC
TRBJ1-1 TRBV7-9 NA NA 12 CASSPQRTEAFF TGTGCCAGCAGCCCCCAAAGGACTGAAGCTTTCTTT
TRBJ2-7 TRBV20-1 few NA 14 CSARDGQGLDEQYF TGCAGTGCTAGAGATGGCCAGGGGCTCGACGAGCAGTACTTC
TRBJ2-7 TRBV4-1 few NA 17 CASSRIPVQGTGVEQYF TGCGCCAGCAGCCGAATACCCGTACAGGGAACTGGGGTCGAGCAGTACTTC
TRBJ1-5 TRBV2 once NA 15 CASRQRDLGNQPQHF TGTGCCAGCAGGCAAAGAGACTTAGGGAATCAGCCCCAGCATTTT
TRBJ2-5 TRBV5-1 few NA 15 CASSQYGGTGETQYF TGCGCCAGCAGCCAATACGGAGGGACGGGGGAGACCCAGTACTTC
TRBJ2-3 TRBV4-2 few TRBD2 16 CASSQEVASGADTQYF TGTGCCAGCAGCCAAGAGGTGGCTAGCGGGGCAGATACGCAGTATTTT
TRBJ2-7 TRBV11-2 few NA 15 CASSLEAGASYEQYF TGTGCCAGCAGCTTAGAAGCAGGGGCGAGCTACGAGCAGTACTTC
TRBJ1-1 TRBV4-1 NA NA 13 CASSQYSGPSTFF TGCGCCAGCAGCCAGTATTCTGGGCCCTCGACTTTCTTT
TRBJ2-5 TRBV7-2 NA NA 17 CASSFLTDLHGEETQYF TGTGCCAGCAGCTTTCTCACAGACTTGCATGGGGAAGAGACCCAGTACTTC
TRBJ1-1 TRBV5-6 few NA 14 CASSSRQDHTEAFF TGTGCCAGCAGCTCTAGACAGGATCACACTGAAGCTTTCTTT
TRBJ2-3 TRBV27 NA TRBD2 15 CASSFSSGRVDTQYF TGTGCCAGCAGTTTCTCCAGCGGGAGGGTTGATACGCAGTATTTT
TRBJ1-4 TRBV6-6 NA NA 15 CASSYSAGNNEKLFF TGTGCCAGCAGTTACTCTGCTGGAAATAATGAAAAACTGTTTTTT
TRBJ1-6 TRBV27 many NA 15 CASSFRSSYNSPLHF TGTGCCAGCAGTTTCCGGAGCTCCTATAATTCACCCCTCCACTTT
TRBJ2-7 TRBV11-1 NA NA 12 CASSWNRVEQYF TGTGCCAGCAGCTGGAACAGGGTCGAGCAGTACTTC
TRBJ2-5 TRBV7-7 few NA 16 CASSLRVSGLQETQYF TGTGCCAGCAGCTTAAGAGTGTCGGGACTTCAAGAGACCCAGTACTTC
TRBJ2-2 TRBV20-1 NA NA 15 CSARDMAGATGELFF TGCAGTGCTAGAGATATGGCGGGGGCTACCGGGGAGCTGTTTTTT
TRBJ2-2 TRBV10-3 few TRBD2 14 CAISTSGGTGELFF TGTGCCATCAGCACTAGCGGGGGTACCGGGGAGCTGTTTTTT
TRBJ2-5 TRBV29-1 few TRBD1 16 CSVEGGLGQGTKTQYF TGCAGCGTTGAAGGTGGACTGGGACAGGGGACGAAGACCCAGTACTTC
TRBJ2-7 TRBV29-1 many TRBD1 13 CSAARDRGLEQYF TGCAGCGCCGCGCGGGACAGGGGTCTCGAGCAGTACTTC
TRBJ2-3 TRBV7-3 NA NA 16 CASSLHSGKGTDTQYF TGTGCCAGCAGCCTCCATAGCGGAAAGGGTACAGATACGCAGTATTTT
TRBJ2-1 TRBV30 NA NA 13 CASRPVLYDEQFF TGTGCCTCCCGTCCAGTCCTATACGATGAGCAGTTCTTC
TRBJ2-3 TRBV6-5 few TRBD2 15 CASSTGLAQADTQYF TGTGCCAGCAGTACGGGACTAGCGCAGGCAGATACGCAGTATTTT
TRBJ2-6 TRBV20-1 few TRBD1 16 CSARGQAFSGANVLTF TGCAGTGCTAGGGGACAGGCTTTCTCTGGGGCCAACGTCCTGACTTTC
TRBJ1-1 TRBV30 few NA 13 CAWSVFRDGEAFF TGTGCCTGGAGTGTATTCCGAGACGGTGAAGCTTTCTTT
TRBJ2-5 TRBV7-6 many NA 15 CASSLAGSSGGTQYF TGTGCCAGCAGCTTGGCGGGGAGCTCTGGGGGGACCCAGTACTTC
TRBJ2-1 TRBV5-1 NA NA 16 CASSLDLPTAYNEQFF TGCGCCAGCAGCTTGGACTTGCCCACCGCCTACAATGAGCAGTTCTTC
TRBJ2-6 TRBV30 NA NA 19 CAWIRGRAGPASGANVLTF TGTGCCTGGATTCGCGGCAGGGCGGGTCCAGCCTCTGGGGCCAACGTCCTGACTTTC
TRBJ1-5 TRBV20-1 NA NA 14 CSAMGGTGNQPQHF TGCAGTGCTATGGGGGGGACGGGCAATCAGCCCCAGCATTTT
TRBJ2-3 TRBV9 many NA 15 CASSVEGIGRDTQYF TGTGCCAGCAGCGTCGAGGGGATCGGTAGAGATACGCAGTATTTT
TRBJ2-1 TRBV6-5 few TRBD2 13 CASTLAGVNEQFF TGTGCCAGCACCCTAGCGGGAGTCAACGAGCAGTTCTTC
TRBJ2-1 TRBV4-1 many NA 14 CASSRRATGNEQFF TGCGCCAGCAGCCGCCGGGCGACGGGCAATGAGCAGTTCTTC
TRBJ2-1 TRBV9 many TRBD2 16 CASSPASGSNYNEQFF TGTGCCAGCAGCCCAGCCAGCGGGAGTAACTACAATGAGCAGTTCTTC
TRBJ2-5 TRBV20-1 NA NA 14 CSAIDPDDQETQYF TGCAGTGCTATAGACCCGGACGACCAAGAGACCCAGTACTTC
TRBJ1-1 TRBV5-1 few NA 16 CASRHTEGSRSTEAFF TGCGCCAGCAGGCACACCGAGGGCAGTCGAAGCACTGAAGCTTTCTTT
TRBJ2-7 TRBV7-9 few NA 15 CASSALSGIPYEQYF TGTGCCAGCAGCGCCCTGAGCGGCATTCCCTACGAGCAGTACTTC
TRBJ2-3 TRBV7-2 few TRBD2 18 CASSFGTSGTLITDTQYF TGTGCCAGCAGCTTCGGGACTAGCGGGACCCTAATCACAGATACGCAGTATTTT
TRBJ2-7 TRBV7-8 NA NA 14 CAGSLVGRVYEQYF TGTGCCGGCAGCTTAGTCGGCAGGGTCTACGAGCAGTACTTC
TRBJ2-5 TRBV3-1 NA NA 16 CTSSRLSASKGETQYF TGTACCAGCAGCCGACTTAGCGCCAGCAAAGGGGAGACCCAGTACTTC
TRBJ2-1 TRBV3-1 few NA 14 CASTRTSSYNEQFF TGTGCCAGCACCCGGACGAGCTCCTACAATGAGCAGTTCTTC
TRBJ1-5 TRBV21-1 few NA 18 CASSPRTELNPTNQPQHF TGTGCCAGCAGCCCCCGGACAGAACTAAACCCGACCAATCAGCCCCAGCATTTT